The clone carrying this T cell receptor beta chain was seen only a few times. Antigen specificity is unknown. The sample originates from a study of post-analysis software for immune sequencing data. Germline V CDR1 and CDR2: MNHNY, SVGAGI (reference sequence). CDR3 length: 15 amino acids. The V and J ends lost 0 bases and 2 bases respectively, with 11 bases between them. The study, taken as a whole, reports: TRBV5-6, TRBV5-1 and TRBV20-1 belonged to a set of a few TRBV segments that were more frequent in patients than controls.

Unique molecular identifiers had been added to the TCR beta cDNA libraries. TCRdb recomputed calls from the PCR reads with MiXCR, one row per CDR3 protein. The sample lists about 820,000 distinct CDR3 sequences; 53% were seen once. The gene calls are TRBV6-6 and TRBJ2-7; weak D call: TRBD1 (5 bases). This TCR came from a girl aged 5-17 years with multiple sclerosis. Sequencing was performed on blood. In DNA form, the CDR3 reads TGTGCCAGCAGTTACTCGAGCGACAGAACCTACGAGCAGTACTTC. Encoded protein: CASSYSSDRTYEQYF.